Listed here are 12 T cell receptor beta chains from one sample, sequenced in a study of T-cell reconstitution after alpha-beta-depleted transplantation in children. A TCRbeta library incorporating unique molecular identifiers was prepared. TCRdb passed the PCR reads through MiXCR, listing each CDR3 protein once. Counted here are 700,000 to 950,000 distinct CDR3 sequences, around 15% occurring once; the ten biggest clones make up under 6%. The sequencing used PBMCs, mostly from graft donor cells, collected 360 days after TCRalphabeta/CD19-depleted stem cell transplant. The receptor source for this set is a male patient younger than 18 who had a stem cell transplant for acute lymphoblastic leukemia, so the T cells may come from the graft donor.

This clonotype was observed many times. The chain combines TRBV15 with TRBJ2-2; D is possibly TRBD2 (6 bases). The germline V gene has CDR1 LNHNV and CDR2 YYDKDF (reference sequence). V was trimmed by 6 bases and J by 4 bases, leaving 21 bases between them. The CDR3 consists of 17 residues. CDR3 sequence reads: CATSSLLTGVSTGELFF. Here the CDR3 DNA reads TGTGCCACCAGTTCCCTGCTGACGGGAGTGTCCACCGGGGAGCTGTTTTTT.

The gene calls are TRBV20-1 and TRBJ2-2; D uncertain. CDR3 length equals 15 residues. CDR1 and CDR2 from the germline V gene are DFQATT and SNEGSKA (reference sequence). V gave up 5 bases and J gave up 2 bases, with 15 bases separating them. CDR3 residues: CSADAVGENTGELFF. In DNA, the CDR3 is TGCAGTGCTGACGCCGTTGGGGAAAACACCGGGGAGCTGTTTTTT.

The rearrangement joins TRBV18 to TRBJ2-5; possible D gene TRBD2, 6 bases. The CDR3 is 15 amino acids. The V gene's germline CDR1 is KGHSH and CDR2 LQKENI. V lost 6 bases, J lost 3 bases, and 17 bases lay in between. Here the CDR3 reads CASSPFGGTKETQYF. Written as DNA, the CDR3 is TGTGCCAGCTCCCCTTTCGGGGGTACCAAAGAGACCCAGTACTTC.

The chain employs TRBV29-1 and TRBJ2-2; TRBD1 might be the D (7 bases). Germline CDR1 SQVTM, CDR2 ANQGSEA. The V end was cut by 7 bases, the J end by 4 bases, with 22 bases between. The CDR3 extends over 16 amino acids. CDR3 in DNA: TGCAGCGGCTGGAGGGGTGGCAGGGGGAGCACCGGGGAGCTGTTTTTT. Residues: CSGWRGGRGSTGELFF.

This clonotype was detected many times. J is TRBJ2-1 and V is TRBV24-1; D is perhaps TRBD2 (6 bases). CDR1 and CDR2 from the germline V gene are KGHDR and SFDVKD. The CDR3 length is 15 residues. Trimming shortened V by 12 bases and J by 12 bases, and 29 bases separated the two germline ends. CDR3 in DNA: TGTGCCCCAGCCCGGGGTTCCCGGGACTTTTTGGTGCAGTTCTTC. Its protein is CAPARGSRDFLVQFF.

A word on this clonotype: With a much larger clone just one base away, this may be a read error. The CDR3 does not close with the conserved phenylalanine or tryptophan, likely indicating a read error. V gene TRBV28 combines with J gene TRBJ1-1, with TRBD1 matching 8 bases. The CDR3 length is 15 residues. The V and J ends lost 2 bases and 5 bases, in that order; junction bases with no gene match: 7. CDR1 and CDR2 from the germline V gene are MDHEN and SYDVKM. CDR3 residues: CASSLTSGGKTEAFC. Written as DNA, the CDR3 is TGTGCCAGCAGTTTAACTTCAGGGGGCAAAACTGAAGCTTTCTGT.

The chain recombines TRBV7-9 with TRBJ2-4, with D possibly being TRBD2 (6 bases). Germline CDR1 reads SEHNR; CDR2 reads FQNEAQ (reference sequence). The CDR3 consists of 16 residues. The V end lost 1 base, the J end lost 7 bases, and 17 bases lay between the germline ends. The CDR3 DNA reads as TGTGCCAGCAGCTTAGTAGGGGAGGTTAAAGGGAACATTCAGTACTTC. It specifies CASSLVGEVKGNIQYF.

The chain links TRBV25-1 to TRBJ2-7; 7 positions agree with TRBD2. The CDR3 covers 15 residues. V shed 1 base and J 3 bases; nucleotides not matched to a gene: 6. Germline CDR1 reads MGHDK; CDR2 reads SYGVNS. The DNA of the CDR3 is TGTGCCAGCAGTGAATTGGGGCTAGCGGTCTACGAGCAGTACTTC. Its protein is CASSELGLAVYEQYF.

This clonotype occurred a few times. V gene TRBV12-3 or TRBV12-4 combines with J gene TRBJ1-3, with D hard to call. Trimming shortened V by 3 bases and J by 5 bases, and 8 bases separated the two germline ends. The CDR3 has 13 amino acids. The CDR3 region has the DNA TGTGCCAGCAGTTTTGACACTCGAAACACCATATATTTT. It encodes CASSFDTRNTIYF.

This clonotype was seen at least ten times. Here the CDR3 reads CASSLIPGETQYF. In DNA form, the CDR3 reads TGTGCCAGCAGCTTAATTCCGGGGGAGACCCAGTACTTC. The chain is built from TRBV7-9 and TRBJ2-5, with a tentative D call TRBD2 (5 bases). The V end was cut by 2 bases, the J end by 5 bases, with 9 bases between. The CDR3 runs 13 residues. Germline V CDR1 and CDR2: SEHNR, FQNEAQ (reference sequence). Supplemented by reference TRBV7-9 and TRBJ2-5, the full variable domain reads DTGVSQNPRHKITKRGQNVTFRCDPISEHNRLYWYRQTLGQGPEFLTYFQNEAQLEKSRLLSDRFSAERPKGSFSTLEIQRTEQGDSAMYLCASSLIPGETQYFGPGTRLLVL.

This clonotype was picked up many times. The chain joins TRBV20-1 to TRBJ2-2; 13 bases are shared with TRBD2. Unmatched junction bases numbered 9, after V lost 3 bases and J lost 5 bases. CDR3 size: 17 residues. Germline lookup yields CDR1 DFQATT and CDR2 SNEGSKA (reference sequence). CDR3 loop: CSARGGLAGVYTGELFF. CDR3 bases: TGCAGTGCTAGGGGCGGACTAGCGGGAGTTTATACCGGGGAGCTGTTTTTT.

This clonotype has a handful of counts. The chain joins TRBV12-3 or TRBV12-4 to TRBJ2-2; a weak D match, TRBD1 (5 bases). CDR3 length equals 14 residues. Trimming cost V 4 bases and J 7 bases, with 13 bases left between them. DNA for the CDR3: TGTGCCAGCAGTTGGGCAGGGCAACACGGGGAGCTGTTTTTT. Translated, it gives CASSWAGQHGELFF.